The present T cell receptor (beta chain) was sequenced within a study of type 1 regulatory T cells. Whole-study context: This in vitro CD4 product, T-allo10, is enriched for Tr1 cells and alloantigen-specific.

Worth noting for this clonotype: Its target is unknown.

Points from the study as a whole: Compared with non-type 1 regulatory T cells, type 1 regulatory T cells showed a more restricted TCR repertoire.

TCRdb reprocessed the reads with MiXCR, giving one entry per CDR3 protein. Of approximately 77,000 distinct CDR3 sequences in the sample, roughly 20% were seen once. This TCR was recovered from a human donor in good health. The sequenced material came from cultured type 1 regulatory T (Tr1) cells, either the whole culture or a sorted fraction (not recorded which).

The CDR3 loop reads CASSLEVASDTQYF. CDR3 bases: TGTGCCAGCAGCTTGGAGGTAGCTTCAGATACGCAGTATTTT. The chain uses TRBV5-4 and TRBJ2-3, with D uncertain. The CDR3 loop spans 14 amino acids. V lost 0 bases and J lost 4, with 9 bases in between. Germline V gene sequence: CDR1 SGHNT, CDR2 YYREEE (reference sequence).